This T cell receptor beta chain is from a study of blood T cell repertoires in COVID-19. Per the study methods: Reference gene primer amplification yielded estimated nucleated cell counts. Using immunoSEQ multiplex PCR, the repertoire was profiled, and TCRdb retains in-frame clones only, with some absent. V, J and clone size derive from that table, while D and trimming were established from the DNA sequence. Of about 78,000 clones in the sample, about 92% were seen once. The CDR3 loop spans 19 amino acids. The germline gives CDR1 KGHDR, CDR2 SFDVKD. V dropped 4 bases and J dropped 2; count of bases not matched to a gene: 9.

The receptor comes from a woman in her 50s in a cohort sampled during active COVID-19. The chain employs TRBV24-1 and TRBJ2-3; 15 bases fit TRBD2. Input material: peripheral blood. This chain's CDR3 is CATSDRRGLAGGVTDTQYF. The CDR3 region has the DNA TGTGCCACCAGTGACCGCCGGGGACTAGCGGGAGGCGTCACAGATACGCAGTATTTT.